The 13 T cell receptor beta chains in this list originate from one sample, sequenced in a study of cytomegalovirus exposure and HLA in healthy donors. PCR amplification relied on 60 Vbeta primers (plus 13 Jbeta primers). Method: immunoSEQ multiplex PCR; TCRdb's copy keeps in-frame clones and lacks some. The table lists 120,000 to 150,000 clones, around 78% of them singletons. The specimen was PBMCs. The receptors shown here come from a male donor in good health and CMV-seronegative.

This chain joins TRBV11-3 and TRBJ2-2, with 7 bases fitting TRBD2. Germline values: CDR1 SGHNT, CDR2 YENEEA. This CDR3 has 16 residues. V shed 5 bases, J shed 2 bases, and the junction held 8 bases outside the gene matches. CDR3 sequence reads: CASSLGSGVNTGELFF. CDR3 nucleotide sequence: TGTGCCAGCAGCCTCGGGAGCGGGGTTAACACCGGGGAGCTGTTTTTT. Full variable domain (rest looked up from reference TRBV11-3 and TRBJ2-2): EAGVVQSPRYKIIEKKQPVAFWCNPISGHNTLYWYLQNLGQGPELLIRYENEEAVDDSQLPKDRFSAERLKGVDSTLKIQPAELGDSAVYLCASSLGSGVNTGELFFGEGSRLTVL.

The chain links TRBV25-1 to TRBJ2-1; no reliable D call. Germline CDR1 reads MGHDK; CDR2 reads SYGVNS. V lost 3 bases to trimming and J lost 5 bases, with 8 bases between them. The CDR3 extends over 13 amino acids. The CDR3 is CASSDYYHNEQFF. DNA for the CDR3: TGTGCCAGCAGTGACTACTATCACAATGAGCAGTTCTTC. Full variable domain (rest looked up from reference TRBV25-1 and TRBJ2-1): EADIYQTPRYLVIGTGKKITLECSQTMGHDKMYWYQQDPGMELHLIHYSYGVNSTEKGDLSSESTVSRIRTEHFPLTLESARPSHTSQYLCASSDYYHNEQFFGPGTRLTVL.

This clone has just one count. This chain's CDR3 is CASSLGRGGQPQHF. The CDR3 DNA reads as TGCGCCAGCAGCTTGGGCAGGGGCGGTCAGCCCCAGCATTTT. V is TRBV5-1 and J is TRBJ1-5; TRBD1 is a possible D gene (6 bases). CDR3 length: 14 residues. Germline CDR1 SGHRS, CDR2 YFSETQ. The V end was cut by 0 bases, the J end by 6 bases, with 10 bases between.

The chain uses TRBV29-1 and TRBJ2-7; 10 bases agree with TRBD1. J was trimmed by 6 bases and V by 8 bases; bases with no gene match: 13. This CDR3 has 14 residues. CDR1 is SQVTM, CDR2 ANQGSEA, per germline. CDR3 sequence reads: CSRYEGQGDREQYF. Here the CDR3 DNA reads TGCAGCAGATACGAAGGACAGGGGGATCGCGAGCAGTACTTC.

The chain employs TRBV13 and TRBJ1-2; 7 bases agree with TRBD1. V was clipped by 7 bases and J by 2 bases; unmatched bases: 13. Germline-derived CDR1 and CDR2 are PRHDT and FYEKMQ (reference sequence). The CDR3 has 16 residues. CDR3 DNA sequence: TGTGCCAGCACTCCTCGAACCGGGACAGAAAACTATGGCTACACCTTC. Translating gives CASTPRTGTENYGYTF. The whole variable domain, remainder taken from reference TRBV13 and TRBJ1-2, is AAGVIQSPRHLIKEKRETATLKCYPIPRHDTVYWYQQGPGQDPQFLISFYEKMQSDKGSIPDRFSAQQFSDYHSELNMSSLELGDSALYFCASTPRTGTENYGYTFGSGTRLTVV.

V and J are TRBV29-1 and TRBJ1-2, with a tentative D call TRBD1 (6 bases). The CDR3 is made up of 15 amino acids. Looked up from germline, CDR1 is SQVTM and CDR2 is ANQGSEA. The V gene lost 6 bases and the J gene lost 2 bases, with 19 bases spanning the gap. The CDR3 reads CSVDKVEGGNYGYTF. Here the CDR3 DNA reads TGCAGCGTGGATAAGGTAGAGGGGGGGAACTATGGCTACACCTTC.

The chain is built from TRBV18 and TRBJ1-1; the D is unclear. The CDR3 spans 13 residues. Germline V gene data show CDR1 as KGHSH and CDR2 as LQKENI. The ends were cut back, 2 bases at V and 1 base at J, with 5 bases in the middle. In DNA, the CDR3 is TGTGCCAGCTCACCAGCCGGGAACACTGAAGCTTTCTTT. Translating it yields CASSPAGNTEAFF. The full variable domain, in which reference TRBV18 and TRBJ1-1 provide the parts outside the CDR3, is NAGVMQNPRHLVRRRGQEARLRCSPMKGHSHVYWYRQLPEEGLKFMVYLQKENIIDESGMPKERFSAEFPKEGPSILRIQQVVRGDSAAYFCASSPAGNTEAFFGQGTRLTVV.

The rearrangement joins TRBV2 to TRBJ1-1; 10 bases map to TRBD1. There are 15 residues in the CDR3. After removal of 5 bases from V and 11 bases from J, the junction contained 14 bases not matched to a gene. Looked up from germline, CDR1 is SNHLY and CDR2 is FYNNEI. CDR3 nucleotide sequence: TGTGCCAGCAGTCCCGGGGGGGGACAGGGGAGTGGGGCTTTCTTT. Its translation: CASSPGGGQGSGAFF.

This chain joins TRBV9 and TRBJ2-6; 8 positions match TRBD1. The CDR3 contains 18 residues. Per the germline V gene, CDR1 is SGDLS and CDR2 is YYNGEE. Trimming at V came to 3 bases and at J to 0 bases, leaving 8 bases not matched to a gene. The CDR3 loop is CASSDRTGKISGANVLTF. The CDR3 bases are TGTGCCAGCAGCGACCGGACAGGGAAGATCTCTGGGGCCAACGTCCTGACTTTC.

The chain is built from TRBV7-9 and TRBJ1-1; 8 bases align to TRBD1. V lost 5 bases and J lost 1; bases outside the gene matches: 6. The CDR3 sequence is 15 residues long. CDR1 is SEHNR, CDR2 FQNEAQ, per germline (reference sequence). This chain's CDR3 is CASSPTTGENTEAFF. CDR3 nucleotide sequence: TGTGCCAGCAGCCCGACGACAGGGGAGAACACTGAAGCTTTCTTT.

V is TRBV2 and J is TRBJ1-2; D gene uncertain. The CDR3 is 16 amino acids. Germline V CDR1 and CDR2: SNHLY, FYNNEI. V was pared by 5 bases and J by 0 bases, with 16 bases between. The CDR3 DNA follows: TGTGCCAGCAGTCCGGGAGCCACTACAACTAACTATGGCTACACCTTC. Its protein is CASSPGATTTNYGYTF.

This CDR3 is CASTTTQGEQFF. The CDR3 DNA is TGCGCCAGCACCACAACCCAGGGCGAGCAGTTCTTC. This chain uses TRBV10-2 with TRBJ2-1, with D tentatively TRBD1 (5 bases). In germline, CDR1 is WSHSY, CDR2 SAAADI. V was trimmed by 7 bases and J by 10 bases, leaving 14 bases between them. The CDR3 has 12 amino acids.

V gene TRBV13 combines with J gene TRBJ2-7; 8 bases map to TRBD2. Germline lookup yields CDR1 PRHDT and CDR2 FYEKMQ (reference sequence). The CDR3 has 13 residues. The J segment lost 6 bases and the V segment lost 3 bases, leaving 4 bases of the junction unmatched. DNA of the CDR3: TGTGCCAGCAGCTTTGGGACTAGGAGCGAGCAGTACTTC. Its translation: CASSFGTRSEQYF.